Sequencing of this TCR beta chain was carried out in a study of identical twins. There are 15 residues in the CDR3. Germline values: CDR1 DFQATT, CDR2 SNEGSKA (reference sequence). After removal of 6 bases from V and 7 bases from J, the junction contained 15 bases not matched to a gene. Template switching supplied a universal primer site; unique molecular identifiers were carried on the cDNA. MiXCR, applied by TCRdb to the 5' RACE reads, yields one record per CDR3 protein. The sample has more than 1.5 million distinct CDR3 sequences, about 30% seen once. The sample comprised cord blood. This clonotype originated in a newborn girl in good health. The V gene is TRBV20-1, the J gene TRBJ2-1, with 7 bases lining up with TRBD1. CDR3 nucleotides: TGCAGTGCCCCTTCGGGACAGCGAGTGGGGAATGAGCAGTTCTTC. Its translation is CSAPSGQRVGNEQFF.